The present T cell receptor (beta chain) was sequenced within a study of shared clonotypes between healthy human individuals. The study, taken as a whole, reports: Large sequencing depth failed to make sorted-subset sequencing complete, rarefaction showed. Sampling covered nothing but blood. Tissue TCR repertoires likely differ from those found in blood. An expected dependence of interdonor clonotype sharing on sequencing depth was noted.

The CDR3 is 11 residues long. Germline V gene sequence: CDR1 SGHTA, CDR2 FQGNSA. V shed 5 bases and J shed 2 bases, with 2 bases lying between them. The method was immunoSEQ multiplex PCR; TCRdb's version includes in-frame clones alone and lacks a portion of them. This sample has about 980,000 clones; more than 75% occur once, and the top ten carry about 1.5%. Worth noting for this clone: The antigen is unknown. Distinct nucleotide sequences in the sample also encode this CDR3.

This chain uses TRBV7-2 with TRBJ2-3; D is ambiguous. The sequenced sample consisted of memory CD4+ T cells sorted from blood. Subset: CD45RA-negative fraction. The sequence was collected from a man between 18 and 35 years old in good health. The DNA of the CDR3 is TGTGCCAGCAGCCTCACAGATACGCAGTATTTT. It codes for CASSLTDTQYF.